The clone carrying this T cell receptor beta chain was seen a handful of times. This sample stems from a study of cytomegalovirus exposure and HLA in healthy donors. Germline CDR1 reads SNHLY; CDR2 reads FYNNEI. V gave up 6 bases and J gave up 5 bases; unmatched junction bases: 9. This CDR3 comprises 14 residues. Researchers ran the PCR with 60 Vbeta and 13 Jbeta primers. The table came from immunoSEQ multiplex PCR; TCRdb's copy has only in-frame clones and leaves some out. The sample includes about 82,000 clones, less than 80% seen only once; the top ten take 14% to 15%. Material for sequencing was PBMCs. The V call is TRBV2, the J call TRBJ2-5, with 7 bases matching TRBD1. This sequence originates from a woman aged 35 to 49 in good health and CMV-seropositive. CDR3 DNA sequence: TGTGCCAGCAGCCCCTCGACAGGGACGGAGACCCAGTACTTC. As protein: CASSPSTGTETQYF.